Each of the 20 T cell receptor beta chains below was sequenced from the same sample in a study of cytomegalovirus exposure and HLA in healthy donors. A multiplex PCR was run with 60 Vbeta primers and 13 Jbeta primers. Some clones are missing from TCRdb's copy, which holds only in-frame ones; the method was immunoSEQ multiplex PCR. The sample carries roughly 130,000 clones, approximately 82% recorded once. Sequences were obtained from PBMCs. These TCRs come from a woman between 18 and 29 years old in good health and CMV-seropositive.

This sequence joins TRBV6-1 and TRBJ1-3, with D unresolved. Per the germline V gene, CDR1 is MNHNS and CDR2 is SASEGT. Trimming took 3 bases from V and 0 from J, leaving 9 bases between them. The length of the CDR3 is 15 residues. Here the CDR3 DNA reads TGTGCCAGCAGTGACACGTTCGGCTCTGGAAACACCATATATTTT. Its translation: CASSDTFGSGNTIYF.

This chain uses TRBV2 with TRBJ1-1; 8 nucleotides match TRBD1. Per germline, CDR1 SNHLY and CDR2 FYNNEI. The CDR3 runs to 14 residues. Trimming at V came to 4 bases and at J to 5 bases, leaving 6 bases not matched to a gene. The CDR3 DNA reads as TGTGCCAGCAGTGTCGACAGGGGTGAAACTGAAGCTTTCTTT. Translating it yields CASSVDRGETEAFF.

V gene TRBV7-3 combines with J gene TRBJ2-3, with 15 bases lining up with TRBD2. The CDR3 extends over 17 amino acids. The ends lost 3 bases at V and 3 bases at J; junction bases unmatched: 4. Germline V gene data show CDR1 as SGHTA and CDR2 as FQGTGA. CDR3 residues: CASSLGLAGGTTDTQYF. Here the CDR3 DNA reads TGTGCCAGCAGCTTGGGACTAGCGGGGGGAACGACAGATACGCAGTATTTT.

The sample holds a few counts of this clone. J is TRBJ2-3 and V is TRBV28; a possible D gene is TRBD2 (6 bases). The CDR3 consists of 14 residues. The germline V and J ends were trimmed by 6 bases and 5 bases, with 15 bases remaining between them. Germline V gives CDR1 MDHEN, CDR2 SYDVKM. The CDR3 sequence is CASRVRLEGDTQYF. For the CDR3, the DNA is TGTGCCAGCAGGGTAAGGTTGGAGGGAGATACGCAGTATTTT.

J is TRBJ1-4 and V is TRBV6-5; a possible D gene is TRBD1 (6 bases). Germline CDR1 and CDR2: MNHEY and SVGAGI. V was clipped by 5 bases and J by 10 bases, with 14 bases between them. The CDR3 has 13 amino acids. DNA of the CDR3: TGTGCCAGCAGTCCGTACAGGGCCGGAAAACTGTTTTTT. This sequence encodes CASSPYRAGKLFF.

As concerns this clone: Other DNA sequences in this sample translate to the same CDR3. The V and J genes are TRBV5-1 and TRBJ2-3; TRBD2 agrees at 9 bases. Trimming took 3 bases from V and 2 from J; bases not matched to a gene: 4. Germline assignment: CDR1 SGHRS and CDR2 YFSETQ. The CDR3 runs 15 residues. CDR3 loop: CASSSAGGYTDTQYF. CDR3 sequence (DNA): TGCGCCAGCAGCTCAGCGGGGGGTTACACAGATACGCAGTATTTT.

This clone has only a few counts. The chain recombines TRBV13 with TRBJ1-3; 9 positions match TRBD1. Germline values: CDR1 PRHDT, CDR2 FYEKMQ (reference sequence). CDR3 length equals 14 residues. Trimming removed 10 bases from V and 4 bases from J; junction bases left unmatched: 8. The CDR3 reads CATAGQGTGNTIYF. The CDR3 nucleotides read TGTGCCACCGCCGGACAGGGGACCGGAAACACCATATATTTT.

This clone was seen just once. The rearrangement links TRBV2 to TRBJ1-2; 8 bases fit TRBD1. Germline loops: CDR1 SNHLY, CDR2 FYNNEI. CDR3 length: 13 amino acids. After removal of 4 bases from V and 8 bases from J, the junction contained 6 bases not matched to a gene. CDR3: CASSASGTGGYTF. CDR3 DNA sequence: TGTGCCAGCAGTGCTTCCGGGACAGGCGGCTACACCTTC.

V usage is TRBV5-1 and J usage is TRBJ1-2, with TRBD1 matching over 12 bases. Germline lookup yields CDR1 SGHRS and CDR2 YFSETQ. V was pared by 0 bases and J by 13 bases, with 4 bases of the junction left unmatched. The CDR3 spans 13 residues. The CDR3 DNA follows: TGCGCCAGCAGCTTGGCCGGGACAGGGGGCCCCACCTTC. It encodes CASSLAGTGGPTF.

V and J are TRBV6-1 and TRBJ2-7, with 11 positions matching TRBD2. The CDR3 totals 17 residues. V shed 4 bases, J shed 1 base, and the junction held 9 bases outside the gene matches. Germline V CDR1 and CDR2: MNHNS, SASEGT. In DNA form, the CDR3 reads TGTGCCAGCAGTGCAACTAGCGGGGGTTTCCCTTCCTACGAGCAGTACTTC. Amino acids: CASSATSGGFPSYEQYF.

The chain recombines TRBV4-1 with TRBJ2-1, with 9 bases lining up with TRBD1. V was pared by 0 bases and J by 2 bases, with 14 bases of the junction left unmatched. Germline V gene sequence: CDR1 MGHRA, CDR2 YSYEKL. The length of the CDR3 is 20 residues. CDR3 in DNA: TGCGCCAGCAGCCAAGATCTAGGGACAGGGCTTCTCAGAACCTACAATGAGCAGTTCTTC. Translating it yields CASSQDLGTGLLRTYNEQFF.

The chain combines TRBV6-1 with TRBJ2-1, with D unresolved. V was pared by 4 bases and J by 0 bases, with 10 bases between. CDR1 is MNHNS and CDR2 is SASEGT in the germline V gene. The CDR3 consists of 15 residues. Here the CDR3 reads CASSAGRSSYNEQFF. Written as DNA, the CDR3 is TGTGCCAGCAGTGCCGGCCGGAGCTCCTACAATGAGCAGTTCTTC.

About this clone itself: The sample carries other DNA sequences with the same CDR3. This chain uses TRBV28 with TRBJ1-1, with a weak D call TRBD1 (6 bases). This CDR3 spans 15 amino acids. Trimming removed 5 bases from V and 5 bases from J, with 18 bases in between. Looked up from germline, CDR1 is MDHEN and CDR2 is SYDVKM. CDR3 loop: CASSPYGGALTEAFF. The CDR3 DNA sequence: TGTGCCAGCAGTCCCTATGGGGGGGCGCTGACTGAAGCTTTCTTT.

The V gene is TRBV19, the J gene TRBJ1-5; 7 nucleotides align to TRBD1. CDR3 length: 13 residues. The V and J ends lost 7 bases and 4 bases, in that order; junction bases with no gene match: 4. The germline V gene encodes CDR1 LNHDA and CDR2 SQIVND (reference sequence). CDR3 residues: CASTPDRNQPQHF. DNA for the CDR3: TGTGCCAGTACCCCGGACAGGAATCAGCCCCAGCATTTT.

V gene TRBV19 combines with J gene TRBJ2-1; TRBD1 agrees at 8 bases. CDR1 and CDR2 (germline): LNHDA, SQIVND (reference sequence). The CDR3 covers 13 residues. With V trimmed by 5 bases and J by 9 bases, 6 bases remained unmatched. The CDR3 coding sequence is TGTGCCAGTAGTGGTTCAGGGGGCGGTGAGCAGTTCTTC. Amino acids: CASSGSGGGEQFF.

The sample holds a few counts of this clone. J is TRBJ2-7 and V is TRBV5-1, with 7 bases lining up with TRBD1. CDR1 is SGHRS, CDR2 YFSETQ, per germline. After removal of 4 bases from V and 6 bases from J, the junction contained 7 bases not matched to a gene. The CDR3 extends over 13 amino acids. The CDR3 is CASSPGTAGEQYF. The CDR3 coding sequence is TGCGCCAGCAGCCCAGGGACAGCCGGCGAGCAGTACTTC.

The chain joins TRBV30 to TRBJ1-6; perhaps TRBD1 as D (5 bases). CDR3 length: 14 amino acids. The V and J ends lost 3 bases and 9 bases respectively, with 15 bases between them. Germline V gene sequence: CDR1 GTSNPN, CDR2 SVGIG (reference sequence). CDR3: CAWSPRPDSSPLHF. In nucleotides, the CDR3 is TGTGCCTGGAGCCCCCGACCAGACAGTTCACCCCTCCACTTT.

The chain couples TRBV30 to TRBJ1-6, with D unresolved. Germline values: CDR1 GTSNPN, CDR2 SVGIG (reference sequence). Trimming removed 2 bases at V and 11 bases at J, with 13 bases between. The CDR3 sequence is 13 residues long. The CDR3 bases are TGTGCCTGGAGTCGAGGTCGCCGAGCACCCCTCCACTTT. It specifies CAWSRGRRAPLHF.

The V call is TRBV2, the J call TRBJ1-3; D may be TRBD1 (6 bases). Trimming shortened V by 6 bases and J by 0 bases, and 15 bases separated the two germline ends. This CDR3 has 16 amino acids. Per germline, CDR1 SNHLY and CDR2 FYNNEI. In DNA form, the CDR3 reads TGTGCCAGCAGGGTATACAGGGCACCCTCTGGAAACACCATATATTTT. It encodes CASRVYRAPSGNTIYF.

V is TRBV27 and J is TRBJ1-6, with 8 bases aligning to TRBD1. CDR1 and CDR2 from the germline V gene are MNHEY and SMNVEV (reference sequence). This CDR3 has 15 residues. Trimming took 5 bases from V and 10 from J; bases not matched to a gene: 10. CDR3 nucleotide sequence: TGTGCCAGCAGTCCAGGGCAGGGGGCCGGATCACCCCTCCACTTT. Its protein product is CASSPGQGAGSPLHF.